This TCR beta chain was sequenced during a study of T-cell memory formation after mild COVID-19. Study-wide findings and caveats: Contracting CD4+ clones were located mainly in CM and EM, and CD8+ clones in EMRA.

Each CDR3 protein gets one entry after TCRdb re-called the 5' RACE reads with MiXCR. The sample contains under 300,000 distinct CDR3 sequences, 16% of which appear only once. This clonotype was counted between two and nine times. Antigen unknown. V lost 6 bases and J 10 bases, leaving 13 bases between the germline ends. This CDR3 comprises 13 residues. Germline lookup yields CDR1 MNHNY and CDR2 SVGAGI (reference sequence). This chain connects TRBV6-6 to TRBJ1-6; D is undetermined. The clonotype originates from a young man who had mild COVID-19 (a few samples of this study predate the infection). Cell type and time point are not known. The source material was PBMCs or a T cell subset sorted from them (not recorded which). The CDR3 nucleotides read TGTGCCAGCAGCCCCTCCCCGGGGTCACCCCTCCACTTT. Residues: CASSPSPGSPLHF.